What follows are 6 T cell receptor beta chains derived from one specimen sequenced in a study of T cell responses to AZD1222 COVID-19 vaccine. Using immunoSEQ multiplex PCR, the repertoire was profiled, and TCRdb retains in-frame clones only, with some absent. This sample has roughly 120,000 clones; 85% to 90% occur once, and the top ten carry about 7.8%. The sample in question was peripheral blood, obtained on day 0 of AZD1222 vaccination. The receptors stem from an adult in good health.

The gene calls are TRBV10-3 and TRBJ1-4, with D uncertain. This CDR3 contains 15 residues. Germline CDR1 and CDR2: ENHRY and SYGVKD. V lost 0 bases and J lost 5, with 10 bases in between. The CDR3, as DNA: TGTGCCATCAGTGAGTCAGGGCCTCCCAATGAAAAACTGTTTTTT. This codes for CAISESGPPNEKLFF.

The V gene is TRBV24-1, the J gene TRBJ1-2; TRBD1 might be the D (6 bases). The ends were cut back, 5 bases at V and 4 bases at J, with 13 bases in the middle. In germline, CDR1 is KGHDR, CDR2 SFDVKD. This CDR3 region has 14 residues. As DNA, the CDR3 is TGTGCCACCAGTGGCGAACAGGGTACCTATGGCTACACCTTC. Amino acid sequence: CATSGEQGTYGYTF.

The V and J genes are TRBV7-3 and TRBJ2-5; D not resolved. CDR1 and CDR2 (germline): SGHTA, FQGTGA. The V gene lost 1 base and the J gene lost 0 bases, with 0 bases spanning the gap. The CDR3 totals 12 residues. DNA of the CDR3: TGTGCCAGCAGCTTAAACCAAGAGACCCAGTACTTC. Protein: CASSLNQETQYF.

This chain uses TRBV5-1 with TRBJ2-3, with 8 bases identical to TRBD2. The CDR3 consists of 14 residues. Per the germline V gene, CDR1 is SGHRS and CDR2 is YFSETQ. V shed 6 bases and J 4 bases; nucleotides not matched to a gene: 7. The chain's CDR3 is CASTTSVAADTQYF. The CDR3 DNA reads TGCGCCAGCACGACTAGCGTCGCCGCAGATACGCAGTATTTT.

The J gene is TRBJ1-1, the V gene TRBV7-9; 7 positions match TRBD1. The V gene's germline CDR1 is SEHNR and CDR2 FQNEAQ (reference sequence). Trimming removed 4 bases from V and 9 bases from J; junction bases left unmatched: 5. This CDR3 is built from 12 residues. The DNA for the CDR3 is TGTGCCAGCAGCTCTCGGGACAGCAAAGCTTTCTTT. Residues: CASSSRDSKAFF.

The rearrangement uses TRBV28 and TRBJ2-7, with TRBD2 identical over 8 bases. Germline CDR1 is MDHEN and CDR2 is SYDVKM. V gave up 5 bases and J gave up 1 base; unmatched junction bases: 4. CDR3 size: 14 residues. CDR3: CASSRGGRSYEQYF. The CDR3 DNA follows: TGTGCCAGCAGTCGGGGGGGAAGGTCCTACGAGCAGTACTTC.